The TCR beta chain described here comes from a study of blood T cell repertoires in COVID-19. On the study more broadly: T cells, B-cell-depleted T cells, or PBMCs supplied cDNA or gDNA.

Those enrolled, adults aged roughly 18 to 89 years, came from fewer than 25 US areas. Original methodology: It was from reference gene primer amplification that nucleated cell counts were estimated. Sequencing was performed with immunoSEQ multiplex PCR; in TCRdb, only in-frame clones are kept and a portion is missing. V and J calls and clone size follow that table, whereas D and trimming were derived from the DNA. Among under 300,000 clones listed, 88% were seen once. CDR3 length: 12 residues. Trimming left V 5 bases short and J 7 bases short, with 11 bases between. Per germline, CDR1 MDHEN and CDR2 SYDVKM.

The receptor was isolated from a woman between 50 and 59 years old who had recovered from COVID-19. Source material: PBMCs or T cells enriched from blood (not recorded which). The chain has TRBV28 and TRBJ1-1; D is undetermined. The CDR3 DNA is TGTGCCAGCAGTAAGAGCCTTTATGAAGCTTTCTTT. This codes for CASSKSLYEAFF.